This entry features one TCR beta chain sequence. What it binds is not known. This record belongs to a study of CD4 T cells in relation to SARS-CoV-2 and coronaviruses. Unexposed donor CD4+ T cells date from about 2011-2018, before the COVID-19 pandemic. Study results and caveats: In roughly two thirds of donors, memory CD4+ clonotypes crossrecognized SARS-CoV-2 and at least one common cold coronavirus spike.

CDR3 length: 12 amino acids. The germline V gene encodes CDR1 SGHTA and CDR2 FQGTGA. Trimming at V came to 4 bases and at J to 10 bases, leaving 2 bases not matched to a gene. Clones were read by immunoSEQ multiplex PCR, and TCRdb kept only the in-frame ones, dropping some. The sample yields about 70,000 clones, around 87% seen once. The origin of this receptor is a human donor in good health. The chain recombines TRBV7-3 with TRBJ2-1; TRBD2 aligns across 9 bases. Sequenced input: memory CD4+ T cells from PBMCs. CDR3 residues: CASSSSGGEQFF. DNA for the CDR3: TGTGCCAGCAGCTCGAGCGGGGGGGAGCAGTTCTTC.